Presented here are 10 T cell receptor beta chains from one specimen sequenced in a study of T cells in Graves' hyperthyroidism and ophthalmopathy. Amplified TCR beta CDR3 regions came from RNA transcripts. Primed by the HTBI set, a first-round RT-PCR was run on the TCR CDR3. One entry per CDR3 protein, called by TCRdb with MiXCR from the multiplex PCR reads. The data show 250,000 to 300,000 distinct CDR3 sequences, with about 14% seen just once and roughly 14% held by the top ten. Material: blood. These receptors all stem from a woman aged 40 to 50 with Graves' hyperthyroidism that later progressed to Graves' ophthalmopathy.

The J gene is TRBJ2-7, the V gene TRBV2; 10 nucleotides line up with TRBD1. V gave up 5 bases and J gave up 6 bases; unmatched junction bases: 7. Per the germline V gene, CDR1 is SNHLY and CDR2 is FYNNEI. CDR3 length: 14 residues. CDR3 sequence: CASSRTGGIREQYF. The CDR3 bases are TGTGCCAGCAGTCGGACAGGGGGTATTCGCGAGCAGTACTTC.

In its sample, this clonotype was seen many times. The genes are TRBV6-1 and TRBJ2-2; no clear D. The germline CDR1 and CDR2 sequences are MNHNS and SASEGT. The CDR3 spans 11 residues. Trimming removed 5 bases at V and 7 bases at J, with 5 bases between. Here the CDR3 DNA reads TGTGCCAGCAGTTGGTTCGGGGAGCTGTTTTTT. Its protein product is CASSWFGELFF.

This clonotype came up many times. The chain has TRBV28 and TRBJ2-1; 7 bases align to TRBD2. CDR1 and CDR2 from the germline V gene are MDHEN and SYDVKM. Trimming at V came to 6 bases and at J to 4 bases, leaving 9 bases not matched to a gene. The CDR3 is 15 residues long. This CDR3 is CASRPYGGVYNEQFF. In DNA, the CDR3 is TGTGCCAGCAGGCCATATGGGGGGGTGTACAATGAGCAGTTCTTC.

The gene calls are TRBV10-3 and TRBJ2-7, with 12 nucleotides matching TRBD2. CDR3 size: 15 residues. The ends lost 3 bases at V and 2 bases at J; junction bases unmatched: 2. Germline loops: CDR1 ENHRY, CDR2 SYGVKD. CDR3 in DNA: TGTGCCATCAGTGACGGACTAGCGGGAACCTACGAGCAGTACTTC. It encodes CAISDGLAGTYEQYF.

This clonotype was seen repeatedly, ten times or more. The CDR3 protein is CASGQAGEQYF. The CDR3 DNA follows: TGTGCCAGCGGACAGGCCGGCGAGCAGTACTTC. The chain is built from TRBV28 and TRBJ2-7; TRBD1 matches at 7 bases. This CDR3 comprises 11 residues. Germline V gene lookup returns CDR1 MDHEN and CDR2 SYDVKM. V lost 8 bases and J lost 6; bases outside the gene matches: 4.

The chain has TRBV11-3 and TRBJ2-3, with TRBD2 matching over 7 bases. Germline CDR1 reads SGHNT; CDR2 reads YENEEA. The CDR3 contains 13 residues. The ends lost 5 bases at V and 6 bases at J; junction bases unmatched: 5. The CDR3 is CASSPGGRDTQYF. The CDR3 DNA reads TGTGCCAGCAGCCCGGGGGGTAGGGATACGCAGTATTTT.

This clonotype was counted only a few times. The CDR3 protein is CASSYGRAEWYGYTF. The CDR3, as DNA: TGTGCCAGCAGTTACGGCAGGGCAGAATGGTATGGCTACACCTTC. The chain uses TRBV6-2 or TRBV6-3 and TRBJ1-2, with D possibly TRBD1 on 5 matching bases. CDR1 MNHEY and CDR2 SVGEGT come from the germline V gene. V dropped 2 bases and J dropped 5 bases, with 15 bases sitting between them. The CDR3 is 15 amino acids.

This clonotype was found many times. This sequence joins TRBV7-9 and TRBJ1-1; D remains unclear. Trimming took off 5 bases at V and 3 bases at J, with 10 bases between the two ends. Germline values: CDR1 SEHNR, CDR2 FQNEAQ (reference sequence). The CDR3 sequence is 13 residues long. DNA of the CDR3: TGTGCCAGCAGCCCGCCGGCCCACACTGAAGCTTTCTTT. Amino acid sequence: CASSPPAHTEAFF.

The chain joins TRBV19 to TRBJ2-1; D not certain. This CDR3 region has 15 residues. Per the germline V gene, CDR1 is LNHDA and CDR2 is SQIVND (reference sequence). Trimming cost V 5 bases and J 1 base, with 12 bases left between them. CDR3 nucleotides: TGTGCCAGTAGTCGTAGACTGGATTCCTACAATGAGCAGTTCTTC. Translation: CASSRRLDSYNEQFF.

This clonotype has just a few counts. The chain combines TRBV29-1 with TRBJ2-3; 13 bases agree with TRBD2. After removal of 5 bases from V and 5 bases from J, the junction contained 4 bases not matched to a gene. The CDR3 runs 14 residues. Germline V gene lookup returns CDR1 SQVTM and CDR2 ANQGSEA. CDR3 amino acids: CSVTSGRALDTQYF. In DNA, the CDR3 is TGCAGCGTTACTAGCGGGAGGGCCTTAGATACGCAGTATTTT.